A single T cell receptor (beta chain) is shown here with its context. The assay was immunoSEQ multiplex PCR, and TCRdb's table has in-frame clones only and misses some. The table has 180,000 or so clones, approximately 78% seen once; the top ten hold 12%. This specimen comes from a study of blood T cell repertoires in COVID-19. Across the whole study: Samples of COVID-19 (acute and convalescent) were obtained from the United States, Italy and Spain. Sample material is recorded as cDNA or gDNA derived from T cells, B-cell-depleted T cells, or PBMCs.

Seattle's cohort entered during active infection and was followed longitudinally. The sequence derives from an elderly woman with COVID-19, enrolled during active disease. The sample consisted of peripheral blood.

The DNA for the CDR3 is TGTGCCAGCAGCTGGGCTGGGGACTCCGAAGCTTTCTTT. Its protein product is CASSWAGDSEAFF. The chain employs TRBV5-6 and TRBJ1-1, with D possibly TRBD1 on 5 matching bases. Germline CDR1 SGHDT, CDR2 YYEEEE. The CDR3 has 13 amino acids. The V end was cut by 3 bases, the J end by 8 bases, with 14 bases between. Together with reference TRBV5-6 and TRBJ1-1, the CDR3 gives the full variable domain: DAGVTQSPTHLIKTRGQQVTLRCSPKSGHDTVSWYQQALGQGPQFIFQYYEEEERQRGNFPDRFSGHQFPNYSSELNVNALLLGDSALYLCASSWAGDSEAFFGQGTRLTVV.